This T cell receptor (beta chain) was captured by sequencing in a study of naive and memory T cell subsets. The beta constant-region primer was an equimolar mix of two oligonucleotides covering TRBC1 and TRBC2. The ligated cDNA underwent four PCR rounds using SP2 and nested alpha and beta constant-region primers. MiXCR, run by TCRdb on the UMI-ligation and nested PCR reads, gives a single entry per CDR3 protein. Here the sample spans about 23,000 distinct CDR3 sequences, roughly 9.1% being singletons. This clonotype was observed many times. V lost 0 bases to trimming and J lost 3 bases, with 6 bases between them. CDR3 length: 13 amino acids.

V gene TRBV12-3 or TRBV12-4 combines with J gene TRBJ2-7; weak D call: TRBD2 (5 bases). The sequence was collected from a human donor in good health. Material: central memory CD8+ T cells from blood. Here the CDR3 DNA reads TGTGCCAGCAGTTTAGCCGGAGGCTACGAGCAGTACTTC. Translation gives CASSLAGGYEQYF.